This T cell receptor (beta chain) appears in the sequencing data of a study of T cells in Graves' hyperthyroidism and ophthalmopathy. General study findings and limits: Blood shared most expanded thyroid clonotypes above 0.001. Progression to ophthalmopathy was predicted a median of about six months early.

This clonotype has at least ten counts. Its antigen is as yet unknown. V was clipped by 3 bases and J by 1 base, with 13 bases between them. CDR3 length: 15 amino acids. Per germline, CDR1 SGHDT and CDR2 YYEEEE. Authors of the study amplified TCR beta CDR3 regions from RNA transcripts. TCR CDR3 regions were first amplified by RT-PCR with HTBI primers. TCRdb reprocessed the multiplex PCR reads via MiXCR and lists one record per CDR3 protein. Of approximately 510,000 distinct CDR3 sequences in the sample, around 43% are singletons; the top ten hold 44%. The TCR sequence derives from an adult woman with Graves' disease, either hyperthyroidism or ophthalmopathy (not recorded which). The source material was peripheral blood or thyroid tissue (not recorded which). This chain joins TRBV5-6 and TRBJ1-1; a weak D match, TRBD1 (5 bases). CDR3 nucleotides: TGTGCCAGCAGCTCCTCCCCCCAGGGGAACACTGAAGCTTTCTTT. It specifies CASSSSPQGNTEAFF.